Presented here are 16 T cell receptor beta chains from one specimen sequenced in a study of T cells in tumors after PD-1 blockade. Sequenced by immunoSEQ multiplex PCR; TCRdb stores in-frame clones only, minus some. The sample lists some 66,000 clones; around 74% were seen once. Specimen: PBMCs, collected after anti-PD-1 treatment. Source of these receptors: a human donor with basal cell carcinoma.

This clone has just a few counts. Compared with germline, one end of the junction differs, possibly owing to a read error. J is TRBJ1-6 and V is TRBV14; 7 bases line up with TRBD1. Germline CDR1 is SGHDN and CDR2 is FVKESK. The CDR3 has 15 amino acids. The CDR3 region is CASSGRTGENSPLHF. As DNA, the CDR3 is TGTGCCAGCAGCGGAAGAACAGGGGAAAATTCGCCCCTCCACTTT.

The CDR3 here is CASTATGSGNTIYF. The CDR3 region has the DNA TGCGCCAGCACCGCAACTGGGTCGGGAAACACCATATATTTT. V usage is TRBV4-1 and J usage is TRBJ1-3; D unclear. The CDR3 loop spans 14 amino acids. Trimming removed 7 bases from V and 4 bases from J, with 14 bases in between. Germline V gene sequence: CDR1 MGHRA, CDR2 YSYEKL.

Only one count was recorded for this clone. This sequence joins TRBV18 and TRBJ1-1, with D unclear. Trimming took 6 bases from V and 3 from J, leaving 11 bases between them. Germline-derived CDR1 and CDR2 are KGHSH and LQKENI. The CDR3 totals 13 residues. This CDR3 is CASSQATYTEAFF. The CDR3, as DNA: TGTGCCAGCTCTCAGGCTACGTACACTGAAGCTTTCTTT.

The chain carries TRBV3-1 (or the pseudogene TRBV3-2) and TRBJ2-6, with no clear D. CDR1 and CDR2 from the germline V gene are LGHDT and YNNKEL (reference sequence). The CDR3 is made up of 16 amino acids. Trimming removed 1 base from V and 2 bases from J, with 9 bases in between. The CDR3 spells CASSQGGIAGANVLTF. For the CDR3, the DNA is TGTGCCAGCAGCCAAGGAGGTATAGCTGGGGCCAACGTCCTGACTTTC.

This clone was seen a few times. This chain joins TRBV24-1 and TRBJ1-2, with 10 positions matching TRBD1. The trim removed 7 bases at V and 3 bases at J, leaving 4 bases unmatched. Germline V gene lookup returns CDR1 KGHDR and CDR2 SFDVKD. CDR3 length equals 14 residues. The CDR3, as DNA: TGTGCCACCAGACCAGGACAGGGGGACTATGGCTACACCTTC. Protein sequence: CATRPGQGDYGYTF.

The chain combines TRBV4-1 with TRBJ2-1; no definite D call. Germline CDR1 reads MGHRA; CDR2 reads YSYEKL. The CDR3 loop spans 15 amino acids. The V end was cut by 0 bases, the J end by 4 bases, with 10 bases between. This chain's CDR3 is CASSQEYTPYNEQFF. The CDR3 DNA reads TGCGCCAGCAGCCAAGAATACACACCGTACAATGAGCAGTTCTTC.

CDR3 DNA sequence: TGTGCCAGCAGCTTACAGGGAGATCAGCCCCAGCATTTT. It translates to CASSLQGDQPQHF. This chain joins TRBV7-2 and TRBJ1-5; a possible D gene is TRBD1 (5 bases). Trimming stripped 2 bases from V and 5 bases from J, with 7 bases between. The length of the CDR3 is 13 residues. From germline, CDR1 is SGHTA and CDR2 FQGNSA. Together with reference TRBV7-2 and TRBJ1-5, the CDR3 gives the full variable domain: GAGVSQSPSNKVTEKGKDVELRCDPISGHTALYWYRQSLGQGLEFLIYFQGNSAPDKSGLPSDRFSAERTGGSVSTLTIQRTQQEDSAVYLCASSLQGDQPQHFGDGTRLSIL.

V usage is TRBV29-1 and J usage is TRBJ1-4; D uncertain. Germline V gene data show CDR1 as SQVTM and CDR2 as ANQGSEA. The CDR3 is 15 residues long. Between the trimmed V and J ends, which lost 6 bases and 0 bases, there was a span of 14 bases. This CDR3 reads CSVEDGVATNEKLFF. In DNA, the CDR3 is TGCAGCGTCGAGGACGGCGTTGCAACTAATGAAAAACTGTTTTTT.

The rearrangement links TRBV5-6 to TRBJ2-1; no reliable D call. V lost 2 bases and J lost 7, with 7 bases in between. The CDR3 totals 12 residues. Germline values: CDR1 SGHDT, CDR2 YYEEEE. CDR3 region: CASSLTRNEQFF. The CDR3, as DNA: TGTGCCAGCAGCTTAACCCGTAATGAGCAGTTCTTC.

V gene TRBV27 combines with J gene TRBJ2-3; 8 bases are a match to TRBD2. This CDR3 is 16 amino acids long. Germline V CDR1 and CDR2: MNHEY, SMNVEV (reference sequence). After removal of 8 bases from V and 1 base from J, the junction contained 11 bases not matched to a gene. CDR3 sequence: CASAWGGGFGTDTQYF. Written as DNA, the CDR3 is TGTGCCAGCGCCTGGGGCGGGGGGTTTGGCACAGATACGCAGTATTTT.

The chain joins TRBV6-5 to TRBJ1-3; possible D gene TRBD1, 6 bases. The CDR3 spans 14 residues. Germline V gene data show CDR1 as MNHEY and CDR2 as SVGAGI. Trimming removed 8 bases at V and 2 bases at J, with 13 bases between. The CDR3 here is CASGENRAGNTIYF. The DNA for the CDR3 is TGTGCCAGCGGAGAGAACAGGGCTGGAAACACCATATATTTT.

The rearrangement joins TRBV11-3 to TRBJ2-5; D gene uncertain. Trimming took 2 bases from V and 3 from J, leaving 1 base between them. Germline lookup yields CDR1 SGHNT and CDR2 YENEEA. CDR3 size: 11 residues. CDR3: CASSLKETQYF. The CDR3 DNA reads as TGTGCCAGCAGCTTAAAAGAGACCCAGTACTTC.

Here the CDR3 DNA reads TGTGCCAGCAGGGCTAGCGGGGGGGCATCCTACACCGGGGAGCTGTTTTTT. This codes for CASRASGGASYTGELFF. The genes are TRBV7-9 and TRBJ2-2; TRBD2 agrees at 12 bases. Germline assignment: CDR1 SEHNR and CDR2 FQNEAQ (reference sequence). The CDR3 has 17 amino acids. V dropped 6 bases and J dropped 3; count of bases not matched to a gene: 8.

This chain connects TRBV19 to TRBJ1-6, with 7 bases identical to TRBD1. The CDR3 sequence is 12 residues long. The junction had 9 bases not matched to a gene; V was cut back by 11 bases and J by 11 bases. In germline, CDR1 is LNHDA, CDR2 SQIVND (reference sequence). CDR3 region: CACSDRQTPLHF. In DNA form, the CDR3 reads TGTGCCTGCTCGGACAGGCAGACACCCCTCCACTTT.

This clone was detected only a few times. The chain combines TRBV11-3 with TRBJ1-1, with unresolved D. Per the germline V gene, CDR1 is SGHNT and CDR2 is YENEEA. With 0 bases removed from V and 1 base from J, the gap between germline ends came to 6 bases. CDR3 length: 14 amino acids. CDR3 nucleotides: TGTGCCAGCAGCTTAGATCCCGGGAACACTGAAGCTTTCTTT. Amino acids: CASSLDPGNTEAFF.

The rearrangement links TRBV6-6 to TRBJ2-2; 7 bases are a match to TRBD1. CDR3 size: 15 residues. CDR1 MNHNY and CDR2 SVGAGI come from the germline V gene (reference sequence). V trimming: 6 bases; J trimming: 1 base; junction bases outside the gene matches: 5. CDR3 in DNA: TGTGCCAGCAGGCCGACAGGGTTGAACACCGGGGAGCTGTTTTTT. It yields the protein CASRPTGLNTGELFF.